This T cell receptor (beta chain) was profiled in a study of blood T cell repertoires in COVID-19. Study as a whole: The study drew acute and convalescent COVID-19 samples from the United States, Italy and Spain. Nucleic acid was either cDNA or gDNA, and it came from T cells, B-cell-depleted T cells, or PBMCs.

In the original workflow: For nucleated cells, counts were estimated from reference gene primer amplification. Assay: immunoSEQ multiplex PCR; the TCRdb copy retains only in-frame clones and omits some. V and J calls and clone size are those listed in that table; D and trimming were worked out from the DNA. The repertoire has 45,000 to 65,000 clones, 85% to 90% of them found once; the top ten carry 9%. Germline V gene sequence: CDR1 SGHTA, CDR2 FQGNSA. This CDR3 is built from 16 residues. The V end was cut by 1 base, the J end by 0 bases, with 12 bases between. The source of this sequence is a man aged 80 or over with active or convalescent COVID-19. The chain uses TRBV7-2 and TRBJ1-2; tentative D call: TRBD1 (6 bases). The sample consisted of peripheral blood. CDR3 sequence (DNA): TGTGCCAGCAGCTTAGGCCGGGACACCGCTAACTATGGCTACACCTTC. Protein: CASSLGRDTANYGYTF.